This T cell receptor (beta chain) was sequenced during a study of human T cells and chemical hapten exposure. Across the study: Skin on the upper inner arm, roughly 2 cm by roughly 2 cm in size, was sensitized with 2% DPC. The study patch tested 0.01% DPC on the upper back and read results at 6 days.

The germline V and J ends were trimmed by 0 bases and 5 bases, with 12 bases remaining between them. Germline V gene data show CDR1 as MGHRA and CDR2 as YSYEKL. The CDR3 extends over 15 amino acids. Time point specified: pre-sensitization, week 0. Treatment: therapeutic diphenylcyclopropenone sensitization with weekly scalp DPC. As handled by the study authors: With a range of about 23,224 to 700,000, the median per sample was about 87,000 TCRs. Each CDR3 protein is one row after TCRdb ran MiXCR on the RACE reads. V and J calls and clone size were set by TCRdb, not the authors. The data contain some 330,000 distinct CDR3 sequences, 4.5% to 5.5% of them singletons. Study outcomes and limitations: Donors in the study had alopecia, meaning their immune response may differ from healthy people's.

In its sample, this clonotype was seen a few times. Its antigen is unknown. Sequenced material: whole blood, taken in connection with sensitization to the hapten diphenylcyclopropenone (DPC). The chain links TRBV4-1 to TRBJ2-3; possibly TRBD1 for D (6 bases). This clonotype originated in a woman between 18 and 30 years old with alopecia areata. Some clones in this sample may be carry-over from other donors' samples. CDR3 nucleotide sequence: TGCGCCAGCAGCCAAGATAGGGGGACCCGAGATACGCAGTATTTT. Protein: CASSQDRGTRDTQYF.